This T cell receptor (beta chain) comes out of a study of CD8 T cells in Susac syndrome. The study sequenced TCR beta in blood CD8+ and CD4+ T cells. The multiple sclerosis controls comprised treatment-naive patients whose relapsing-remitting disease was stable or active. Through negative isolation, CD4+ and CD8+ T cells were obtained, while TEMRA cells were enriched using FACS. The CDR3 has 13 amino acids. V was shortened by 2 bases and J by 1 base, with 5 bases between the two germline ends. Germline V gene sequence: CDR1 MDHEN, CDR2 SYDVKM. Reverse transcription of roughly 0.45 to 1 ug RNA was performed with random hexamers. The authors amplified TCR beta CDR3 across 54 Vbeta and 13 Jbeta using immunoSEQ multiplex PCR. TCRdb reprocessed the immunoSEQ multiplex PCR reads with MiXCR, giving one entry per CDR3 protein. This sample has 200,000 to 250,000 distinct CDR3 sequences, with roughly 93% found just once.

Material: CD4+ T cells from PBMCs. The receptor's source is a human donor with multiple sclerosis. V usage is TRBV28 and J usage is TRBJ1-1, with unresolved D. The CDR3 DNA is TGTGCCAGCAGTTTAGGTTGGAACACTGAAGCTTTCTTT. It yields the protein CASSLGWNTEAFF.